This TCR beta chain was found in a study of cytomegalovirus exposure and HLA in healthy donors. Regarding the study as a whole: Exclusion as indistinguishable affected some V segments, including TRBV6-2 and TRBV6-3. A list of roughly 160 TCR beta chains associated with cytomegalovirus was given. After further analysis at a later stage, 17,000 or so TCR beta sequences were associated with HLA alleles at 0.05 false discovery rate.

V lost 6 bases, J lost 1 base, and 3 bases stayed unmatched. The CDR3 covers 13 residues. The germline CDR1 and CDR2 sequences are LNHDA and SQIVND (reference sequence). 13 Jbeta primers and 60 Vbeta primers were used for the PCR. This table comes from immunoSEQ multiplex PCR, and its TCRdb copy is limited to in-frame clones, with some not included. This sample contains approximately 190,000 clones. Concerning this clone itself: Its antigen remains unknown. Other DNA sequences of this sample code for an identical CDR3.

Healthy bone marrow donors formed the donor group. Sequences were obtained from PBMCs. The TCR originated in a boy aged 5-17 years in good health and CMV-seronegative. The chain is built from TRBV19 and TRBJ2-7; 7 positions agree with TRBD1. The CDR3 DNA sequence: TGTGCCAGTAGCATACAGGGGTCCTACGAGCAGTACTTC. Translation: CASSIQGSYEQYF.